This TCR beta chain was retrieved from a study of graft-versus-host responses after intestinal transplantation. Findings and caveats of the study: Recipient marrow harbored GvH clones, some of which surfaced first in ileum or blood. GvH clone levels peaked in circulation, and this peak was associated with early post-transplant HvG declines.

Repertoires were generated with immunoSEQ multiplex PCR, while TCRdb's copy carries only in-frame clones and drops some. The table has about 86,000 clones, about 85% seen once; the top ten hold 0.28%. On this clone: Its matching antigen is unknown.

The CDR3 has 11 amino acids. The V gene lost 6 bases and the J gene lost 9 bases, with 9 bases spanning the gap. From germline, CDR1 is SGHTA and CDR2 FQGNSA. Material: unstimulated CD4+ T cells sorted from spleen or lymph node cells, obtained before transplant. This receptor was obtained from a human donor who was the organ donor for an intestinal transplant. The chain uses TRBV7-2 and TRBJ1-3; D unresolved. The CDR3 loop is CASRLRGTIYF. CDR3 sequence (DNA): TGTGCCAGCAGATTACGCGGCACCATATATTTT.